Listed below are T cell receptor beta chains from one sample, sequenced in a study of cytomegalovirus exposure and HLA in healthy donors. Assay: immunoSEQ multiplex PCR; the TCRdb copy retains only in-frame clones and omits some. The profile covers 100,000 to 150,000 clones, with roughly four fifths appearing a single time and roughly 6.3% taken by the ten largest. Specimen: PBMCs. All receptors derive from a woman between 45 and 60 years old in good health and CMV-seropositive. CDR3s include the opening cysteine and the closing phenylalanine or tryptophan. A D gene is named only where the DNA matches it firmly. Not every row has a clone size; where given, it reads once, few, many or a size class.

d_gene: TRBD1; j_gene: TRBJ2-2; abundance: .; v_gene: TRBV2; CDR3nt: TGTGCCAGCCAGGGACAGGTCCTGACCGGGGAGCTGTTTTTT; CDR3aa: CASQGQVLTGELFF
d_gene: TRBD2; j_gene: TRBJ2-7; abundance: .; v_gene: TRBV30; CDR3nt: TGTGCCTGGAGTAGGGCGGGGGGTGACGAGCAGTACTTC; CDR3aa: CAWSRAGGDEQYF
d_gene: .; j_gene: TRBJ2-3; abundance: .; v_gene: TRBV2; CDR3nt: TGTGCCAGCAGGGCTACTAGGTCCGTGTTAACAGATACGCAGTATTTT; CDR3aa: CASRATRSVLTDTQYF
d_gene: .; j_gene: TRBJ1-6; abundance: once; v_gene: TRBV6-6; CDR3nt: TGTGCCAGCAGTTATGAGACTGGGTGGTCACCCCTCCACTTT; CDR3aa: CASSYETGWSPLHF
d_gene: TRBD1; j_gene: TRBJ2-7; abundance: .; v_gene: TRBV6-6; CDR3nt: TGTGCCAGCAGCTACAGACAGGGAGAGTACGAGCAGTACTTC; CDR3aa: CASSYRQGEYEQYF
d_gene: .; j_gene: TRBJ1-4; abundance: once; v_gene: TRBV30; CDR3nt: TGTGCCTGGAGTGTGAAGGCAGGGCTCCTTAAACTGTTTTTT; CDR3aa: CAWSVKAGLLKLFF
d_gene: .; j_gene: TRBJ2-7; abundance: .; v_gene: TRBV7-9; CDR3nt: TGTGCCAGCAGCGGGGGGAACGAGCAGTACTTC; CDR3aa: CASSGGNEQYF
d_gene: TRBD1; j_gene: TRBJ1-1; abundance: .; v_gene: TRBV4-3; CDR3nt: TGCGCCAGCAGCCAAGGCCTGACAGGGCTCGAAGCTTTCTTT; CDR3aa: CASSQGLTGLEAFF
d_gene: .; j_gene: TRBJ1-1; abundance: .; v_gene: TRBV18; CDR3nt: TGTGCCAGCTCAGGCGGGAGGAACACTGAAGCTTTCTTT; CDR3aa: CASSGGRNTEAFF
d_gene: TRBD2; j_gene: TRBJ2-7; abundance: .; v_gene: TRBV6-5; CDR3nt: TGTGCCAGCAGCCCACTAGCGGGGAACTCCTACGAGCAGTACTTC; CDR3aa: CASSPLAGNSYEQYF
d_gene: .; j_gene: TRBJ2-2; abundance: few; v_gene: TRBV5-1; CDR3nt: TGCGCCAGCAGCTTAAGTTGGGGGGTCGTCACCGGGGAGCTGTTTTTT; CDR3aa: CASSLSWGVVTGELFF
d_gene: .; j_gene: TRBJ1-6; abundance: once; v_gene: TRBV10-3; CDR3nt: TGTGCCATCGGCATACAGGGTTCCTATAATTCACCCCTCCACTTT; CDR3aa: CAIGIQGSYNSPLHF
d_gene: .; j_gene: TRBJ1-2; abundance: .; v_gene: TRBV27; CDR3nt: TGTGCCAGCAGTTCATTACAGGAAAACTATGGCTACACCTTC; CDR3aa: CASSSLQENYGYTF
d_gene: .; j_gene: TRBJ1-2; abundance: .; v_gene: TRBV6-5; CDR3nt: TGTGCCAGCAGCCACAGGAGTAACTATGGCTACACCTTC; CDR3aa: CASSHRSNYGYTF
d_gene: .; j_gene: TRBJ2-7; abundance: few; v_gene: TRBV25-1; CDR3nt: TGTGCCAGCAGTTCCCGGACAGCAACCTACGAGCAGTACTTC; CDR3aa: CASSSRTATYEQYF
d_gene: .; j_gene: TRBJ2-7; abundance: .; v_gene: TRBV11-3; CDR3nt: TGTGCCAGCAGCTTGGGCAGGGCGTCCATCGAGCAGTACTTC; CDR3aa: CASSLGRASIEQYF
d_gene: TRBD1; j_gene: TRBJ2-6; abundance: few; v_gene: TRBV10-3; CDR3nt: TGTGCCATCAGTGAGGGGACAGGGAACTCTGGGGCCAACGTCCTGACTTTC; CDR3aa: CAISEGTGNSGANVLTF
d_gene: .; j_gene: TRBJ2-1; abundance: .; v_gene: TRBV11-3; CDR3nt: TGTGCCAGCAGCTTAGAGGTGAGCTCCTACAATGAGCAGTTCTTC; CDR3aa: CASSLEVSSYNEQFF
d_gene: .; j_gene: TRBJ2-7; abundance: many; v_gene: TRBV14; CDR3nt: TGTGCCAGCAGCCAAGCCCCGGGGGTTTCAAACGAGCAGTACTTC; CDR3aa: CASSQAPGVSNEQYF
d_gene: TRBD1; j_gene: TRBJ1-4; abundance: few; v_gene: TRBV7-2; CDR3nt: TGTGCCAGCAGCCCGGGACAGGGAATCGGGGAAAAACTGTTTTTT; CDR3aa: CASSPGQGIGEKLFF
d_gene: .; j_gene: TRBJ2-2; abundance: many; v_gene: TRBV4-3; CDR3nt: TGCGCCAGCAGCCAAGATCCGACTGCCGGGGAGCTGTTTTTT; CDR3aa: CASSQDPTAGELFF
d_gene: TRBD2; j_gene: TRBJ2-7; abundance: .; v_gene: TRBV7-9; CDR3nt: TGTGCCAGCAGCCCCCTTAGCGGGGCTCCCTACGAGCAGTACTTC; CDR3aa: CASSPLSGAPYEQYF
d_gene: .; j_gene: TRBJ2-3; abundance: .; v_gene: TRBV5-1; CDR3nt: TGCGCCAGCAGCTTGGATGGCGGAGATACGCAGTATTTT; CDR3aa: CASSLDGGDTQYF
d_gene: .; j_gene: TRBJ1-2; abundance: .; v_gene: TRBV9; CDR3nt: TGTGCCAGCACCTCCACAGGGTATGGCTACACCTTC; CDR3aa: CASTSTGYGYTF
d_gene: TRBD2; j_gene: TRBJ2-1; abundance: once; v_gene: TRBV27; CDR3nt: TGTGCCAGCAGCCCCGTCTGGGGACTAGTTTACCATGAGCAGTTCTTC; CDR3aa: CASSPVWGLVYHEQFF
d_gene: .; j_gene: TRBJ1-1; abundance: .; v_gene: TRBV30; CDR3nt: TGTGCCTGGAGCGGCTCCGGGACTTCGAGCGAAGCTTTCTTT; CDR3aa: CAWSGSGTSSEAFF
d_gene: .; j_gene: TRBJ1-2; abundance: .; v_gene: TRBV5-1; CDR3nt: TGCGCCAGCAGCGTGACAGACTATGGCTACACCTTC; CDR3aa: CASSVTDYGYTF
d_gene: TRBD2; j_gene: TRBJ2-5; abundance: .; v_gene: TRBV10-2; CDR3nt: TGCGCCAGCAGGGTGGGGACTAGCCAAGAGACCCAGTACTTC; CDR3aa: CASRVGTSQETQYF
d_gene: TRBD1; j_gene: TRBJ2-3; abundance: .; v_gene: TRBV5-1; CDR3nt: TGCGCCAGCAGCTTGGACAGGGGCGATCGCACAGATACGCAGTATTTT; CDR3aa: CASSLDRGDRTDTQYF
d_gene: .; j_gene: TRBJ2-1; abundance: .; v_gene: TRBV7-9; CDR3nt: TGTGCCAGCAGCGTGAGGTCGGGGGAGCAGTTCTTC; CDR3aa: CASSVRSGEQFF
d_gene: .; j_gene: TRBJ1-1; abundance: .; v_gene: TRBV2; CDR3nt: TGTGCCAGCAGTATTGGACTGGATTACACTGAAGCTTTCTTT; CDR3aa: CASSIGLDYTEAFF
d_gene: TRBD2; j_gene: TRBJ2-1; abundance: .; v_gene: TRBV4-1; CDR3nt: TGCGCCAGCAGCCCCGAACGGGGGGTATCCCACAATGAGCAGTTCTTC; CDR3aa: CASSPERGVSHNEQFF